This T cell receptor beta chain was retrieved from a study of cytomegalovirus exposure and HLA in healthy donors. The PCR was carried out with 60 Vbeta primers and 13 Jbeta primers. Using immunoSEQ multiplex PCR, the repertoire was profiled, and TCRdb retains in-frame clones only, with some absent. The table shows more than 85,000 clones, with about a tenth occurring only once. This clone was seen more than once but under ten times. Material: PBMCs. This sequence was found in a man aged 50 or older in good health and CMV-seropositive.

The CDR3 DNA reads TGTGCCAGCAGCCTCCGGGTAACCGGGGCCAACGTCCTGACTTTC. This sequence encodes CASSLRVTGANVLTF. The rearrangement links TRBV28 to TRBJ2-6; D not resolved. Germline assignment: CDR1 MDHEN and CDR2 SYDVKM. There are 15 residues in the CDR3. V was clipped by 6 bases and J by 4 bases, with 13 bases between them.